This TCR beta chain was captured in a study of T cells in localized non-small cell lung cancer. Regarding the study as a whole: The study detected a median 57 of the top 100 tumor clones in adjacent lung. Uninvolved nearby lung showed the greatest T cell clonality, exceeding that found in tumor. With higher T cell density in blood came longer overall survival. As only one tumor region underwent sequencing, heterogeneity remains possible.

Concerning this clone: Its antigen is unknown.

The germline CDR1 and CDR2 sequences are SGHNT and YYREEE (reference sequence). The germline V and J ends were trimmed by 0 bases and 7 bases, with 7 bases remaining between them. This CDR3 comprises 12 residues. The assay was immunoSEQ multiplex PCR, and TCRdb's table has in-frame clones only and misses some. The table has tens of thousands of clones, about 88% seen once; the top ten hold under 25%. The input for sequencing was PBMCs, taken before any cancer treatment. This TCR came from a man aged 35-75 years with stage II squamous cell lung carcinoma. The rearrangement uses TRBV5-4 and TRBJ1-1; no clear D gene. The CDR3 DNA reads TGTGCCAGCAGCTTGGGAATGGATGAAGCTTTCTTT. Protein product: CASSLGMDEAFF. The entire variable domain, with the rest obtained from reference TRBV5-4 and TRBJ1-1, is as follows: ETGVTQSPTHLIKTRGQQVTLRCSSQSGHNTVSWYQQALGQGPQFIFQYYREEENGRGNFPPRFSGLQFPNYSSELNVNALELDDSALYLCASSLGMDEAFFGQGTRLTVV.